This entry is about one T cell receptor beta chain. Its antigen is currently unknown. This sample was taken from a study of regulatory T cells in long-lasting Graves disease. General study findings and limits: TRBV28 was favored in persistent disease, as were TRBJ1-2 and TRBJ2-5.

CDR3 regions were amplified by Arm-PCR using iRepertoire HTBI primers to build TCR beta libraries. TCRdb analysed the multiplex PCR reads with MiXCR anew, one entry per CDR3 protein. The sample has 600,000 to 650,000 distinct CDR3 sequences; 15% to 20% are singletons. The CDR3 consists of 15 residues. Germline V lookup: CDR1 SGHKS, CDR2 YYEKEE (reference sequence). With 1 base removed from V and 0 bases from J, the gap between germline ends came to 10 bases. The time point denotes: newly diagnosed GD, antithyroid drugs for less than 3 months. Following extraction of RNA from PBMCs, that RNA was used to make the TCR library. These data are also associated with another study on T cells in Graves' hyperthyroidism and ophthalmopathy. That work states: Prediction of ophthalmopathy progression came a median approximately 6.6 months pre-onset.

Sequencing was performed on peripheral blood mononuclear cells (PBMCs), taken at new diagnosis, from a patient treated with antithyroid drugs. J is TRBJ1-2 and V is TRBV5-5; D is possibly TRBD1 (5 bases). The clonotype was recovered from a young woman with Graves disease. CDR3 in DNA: TGTGCCAGCAGCTTGCGGGACGCAACTAACTATGGCTACACCTTC. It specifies CASSLRDATNYGYTF.